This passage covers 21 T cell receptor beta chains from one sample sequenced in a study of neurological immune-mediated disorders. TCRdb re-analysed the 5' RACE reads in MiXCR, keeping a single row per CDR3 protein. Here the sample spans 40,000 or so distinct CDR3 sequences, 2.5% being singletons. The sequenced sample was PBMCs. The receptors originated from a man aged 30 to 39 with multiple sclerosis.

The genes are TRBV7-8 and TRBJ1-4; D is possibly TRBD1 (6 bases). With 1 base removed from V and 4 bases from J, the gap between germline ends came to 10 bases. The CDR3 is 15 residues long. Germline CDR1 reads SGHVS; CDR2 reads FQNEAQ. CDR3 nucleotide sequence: TGTGCCAGCAGCTTAGTAGGGGGGGATAATGAAAAACTGTTTTTT. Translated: CASSLVGGDNEKLFF.

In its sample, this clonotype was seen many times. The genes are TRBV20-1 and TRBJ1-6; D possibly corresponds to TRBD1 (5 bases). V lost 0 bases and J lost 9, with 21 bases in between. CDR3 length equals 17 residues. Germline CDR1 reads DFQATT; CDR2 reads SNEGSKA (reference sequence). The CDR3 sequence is CSARDHGLGGGFSPLHF. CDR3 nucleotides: TGCAGTGCTAGAGATCACGGGTTGGGGGGGGGTTTTTCACCCCTCCACTTT.

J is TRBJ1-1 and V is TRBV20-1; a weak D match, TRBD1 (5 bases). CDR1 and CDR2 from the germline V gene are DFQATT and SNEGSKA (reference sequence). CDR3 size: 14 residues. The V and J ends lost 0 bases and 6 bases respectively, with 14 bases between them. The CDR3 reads CSARDAGTLAEAFF. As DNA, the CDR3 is TGCAGTGCTAGAGATGCAGGGACGTTGGCTGAAGCTTTCTTT.

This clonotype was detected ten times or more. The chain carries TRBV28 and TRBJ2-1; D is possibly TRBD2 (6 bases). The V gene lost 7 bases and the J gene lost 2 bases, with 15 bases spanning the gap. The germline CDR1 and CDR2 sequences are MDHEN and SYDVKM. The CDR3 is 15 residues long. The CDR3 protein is CASIPHGSPYNEQFF. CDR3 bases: TGTGCCAGCATCCCCCACGGGAGCCCCTACAATGAGCAGTTCTTC.

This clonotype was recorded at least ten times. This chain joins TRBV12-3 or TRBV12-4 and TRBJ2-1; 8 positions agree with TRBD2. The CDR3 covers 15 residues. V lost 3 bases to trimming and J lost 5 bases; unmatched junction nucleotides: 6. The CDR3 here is CASSFPTSGHNEQFF. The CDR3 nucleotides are TGTGCCAGCAGTTTTCCTACTAGCGGACACAATGAGCAGTTCTTC.

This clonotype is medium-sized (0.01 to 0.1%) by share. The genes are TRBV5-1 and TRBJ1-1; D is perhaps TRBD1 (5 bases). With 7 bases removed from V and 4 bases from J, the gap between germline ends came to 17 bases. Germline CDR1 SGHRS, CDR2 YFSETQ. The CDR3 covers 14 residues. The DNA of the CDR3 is TGCGCCAGCGGTGGGGCGCCGGCACCCACTGAAGCTTTCTTT. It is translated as CASGGAPAPTEAFF.

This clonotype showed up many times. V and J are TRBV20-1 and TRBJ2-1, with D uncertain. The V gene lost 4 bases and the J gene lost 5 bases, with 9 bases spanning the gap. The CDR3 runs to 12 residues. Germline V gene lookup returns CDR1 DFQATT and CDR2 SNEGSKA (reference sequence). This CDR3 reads CSAKSANNEQFF. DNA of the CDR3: TGCAGTGCTAAGTCGGCCAACAATGAGCAGTTCTTC.

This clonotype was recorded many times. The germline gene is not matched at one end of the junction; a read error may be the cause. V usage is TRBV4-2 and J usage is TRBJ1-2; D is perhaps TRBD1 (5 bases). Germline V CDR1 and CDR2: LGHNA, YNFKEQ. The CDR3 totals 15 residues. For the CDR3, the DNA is TGTGCCAACAGCCAAGAGGGTGGGGCTGGGAATGGCTACACCTTC. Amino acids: CANSQEGGAGNGYTF.

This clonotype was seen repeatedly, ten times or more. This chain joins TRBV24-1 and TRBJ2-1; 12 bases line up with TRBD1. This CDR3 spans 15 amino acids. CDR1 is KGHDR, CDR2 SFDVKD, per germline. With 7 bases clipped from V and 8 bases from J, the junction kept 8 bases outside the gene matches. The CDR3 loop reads CATSPGQGALDEQFF. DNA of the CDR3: TGTGCCACCAGCCCGGGACAGGGGGCTTTGGATGAGCAGTTCTTC.

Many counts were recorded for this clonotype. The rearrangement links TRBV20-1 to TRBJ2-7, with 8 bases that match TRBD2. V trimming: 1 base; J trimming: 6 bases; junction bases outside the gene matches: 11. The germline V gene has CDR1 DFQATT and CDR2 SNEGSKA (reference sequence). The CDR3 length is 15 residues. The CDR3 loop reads CSARVPSSGRGEQYF. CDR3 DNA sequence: TGCAGTGCTAGAGTCCCGTCGAGCGGGAGAGGCGAGCAGTACTTC.

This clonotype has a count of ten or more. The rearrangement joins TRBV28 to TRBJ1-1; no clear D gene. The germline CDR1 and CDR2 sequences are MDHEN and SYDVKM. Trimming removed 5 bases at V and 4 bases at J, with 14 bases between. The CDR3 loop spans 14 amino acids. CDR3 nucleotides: TGTGCCAGCAGTCCCCCCTATGTGGGCACTGAAGCTTTCTTT. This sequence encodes CASSPPYVGTEAFF.

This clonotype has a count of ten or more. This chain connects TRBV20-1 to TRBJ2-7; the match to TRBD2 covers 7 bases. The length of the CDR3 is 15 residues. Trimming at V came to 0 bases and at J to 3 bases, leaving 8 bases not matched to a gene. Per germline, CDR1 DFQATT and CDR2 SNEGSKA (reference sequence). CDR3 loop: CSARDRGDPHYEQYF. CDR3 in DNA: TGCAGTGCTAGAGATCGGGGGGACCCCCACTACGAGCAGTACTTC.

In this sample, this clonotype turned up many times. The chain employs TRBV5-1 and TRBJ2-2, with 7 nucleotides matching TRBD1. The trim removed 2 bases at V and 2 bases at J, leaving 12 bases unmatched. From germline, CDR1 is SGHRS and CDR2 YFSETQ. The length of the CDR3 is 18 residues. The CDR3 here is CASSFQGGSPLNTGELFF. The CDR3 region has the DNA TGCGCCAGCAGCTTTCAAGGGGGCTCCCCCCTTAACACCGGGGAGCTGTTTTTT.

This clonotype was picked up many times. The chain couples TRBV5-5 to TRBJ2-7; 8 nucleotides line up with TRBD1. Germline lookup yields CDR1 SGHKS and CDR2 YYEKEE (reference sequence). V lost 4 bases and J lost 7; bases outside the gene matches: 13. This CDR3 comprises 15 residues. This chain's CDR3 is CASSPNPGQVYEQYF. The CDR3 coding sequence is TGTGCCAGCAGCCCGAACCCGGGACAGGTCTATGAGCAGTACTTC.

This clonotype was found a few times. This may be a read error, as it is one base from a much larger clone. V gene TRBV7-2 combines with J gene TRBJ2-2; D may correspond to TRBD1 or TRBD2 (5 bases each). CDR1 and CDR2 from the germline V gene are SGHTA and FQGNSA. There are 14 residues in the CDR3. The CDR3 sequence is CASSWTRNTGALFF. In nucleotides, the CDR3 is TGTGCCAGCAGCTGGACCCGGAACACCGGGGCGCTGTTTTTT.

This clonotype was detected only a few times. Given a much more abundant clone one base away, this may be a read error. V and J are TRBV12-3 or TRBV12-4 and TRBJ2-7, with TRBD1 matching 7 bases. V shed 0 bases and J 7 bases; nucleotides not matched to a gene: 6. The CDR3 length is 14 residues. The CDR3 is CASSLAGGTQEQYF. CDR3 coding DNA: TGTGCCAGCAGTTTAGCAGGGGGCACCCAAGAGCAGTACTTC.

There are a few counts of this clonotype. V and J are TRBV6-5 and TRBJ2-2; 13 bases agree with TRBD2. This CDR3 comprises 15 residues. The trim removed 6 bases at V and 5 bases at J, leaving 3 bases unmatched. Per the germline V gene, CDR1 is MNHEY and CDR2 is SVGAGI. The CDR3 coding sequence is TGTGCCAGCAGGGGGACTAGCGGGATAACCGGGGAGCTGTTTTTT. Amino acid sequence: CASRGTSGITGELFF.

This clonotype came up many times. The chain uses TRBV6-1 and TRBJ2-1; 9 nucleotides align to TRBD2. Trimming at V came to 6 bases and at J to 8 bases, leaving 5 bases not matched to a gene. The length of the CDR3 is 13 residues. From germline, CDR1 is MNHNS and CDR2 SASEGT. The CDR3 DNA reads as TGTGCCAGCAGAGACCTAGCGGGGCATGAGCAGTTCTTC. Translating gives CASRDLAGHEQFF.

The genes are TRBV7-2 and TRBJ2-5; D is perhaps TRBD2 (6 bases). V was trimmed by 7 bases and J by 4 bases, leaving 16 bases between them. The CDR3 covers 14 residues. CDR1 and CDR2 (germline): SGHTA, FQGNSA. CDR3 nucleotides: TGTGCCAGCAAACGGGAGAGGTTCGGAGAGACCCAGTACTTC. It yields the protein CASKRERFGETQYF.

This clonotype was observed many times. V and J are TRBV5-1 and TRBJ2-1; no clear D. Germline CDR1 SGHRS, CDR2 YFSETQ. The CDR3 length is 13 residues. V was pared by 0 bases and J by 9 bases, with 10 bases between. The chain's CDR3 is CASSLALSGEQFF. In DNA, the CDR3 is TGCGCCAGCAGCTTGGCCCTGTCGGGTGAGCAGTTCTTC.

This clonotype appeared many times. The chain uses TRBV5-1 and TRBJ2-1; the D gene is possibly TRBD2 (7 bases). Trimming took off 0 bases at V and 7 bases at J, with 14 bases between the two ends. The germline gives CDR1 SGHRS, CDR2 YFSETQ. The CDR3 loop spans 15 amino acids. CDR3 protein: CASSLEGGPWNEQFF. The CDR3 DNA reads TGCGCCAGCAGCTTGGAGGGGGGGCCCTGGAATGAGCAGTTCTTC. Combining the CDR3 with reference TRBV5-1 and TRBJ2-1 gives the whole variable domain KAGVTQTPRYLIKTRGQQVTLSCSPISGHRSVSWYQQTPGQGLQFLFEYFSETQRNKGNFPGRFSGRQFSNSRSEMNVSTLELGDSALYLCASSLEGGPWNEQFFGPGTRLTVL.